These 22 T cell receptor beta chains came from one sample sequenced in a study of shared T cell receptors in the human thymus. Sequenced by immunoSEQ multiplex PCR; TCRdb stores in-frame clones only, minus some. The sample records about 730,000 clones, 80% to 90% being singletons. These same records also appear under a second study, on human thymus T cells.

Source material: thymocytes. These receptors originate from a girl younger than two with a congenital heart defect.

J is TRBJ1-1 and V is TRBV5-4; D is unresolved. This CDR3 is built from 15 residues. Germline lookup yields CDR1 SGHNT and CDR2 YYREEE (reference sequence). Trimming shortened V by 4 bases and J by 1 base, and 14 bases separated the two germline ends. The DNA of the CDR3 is TGTGCCAGCAGCCGTGAGTCGGGTGGGAACACTGAAGCTTTCTTT. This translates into CASSRESGGNTEAFF.

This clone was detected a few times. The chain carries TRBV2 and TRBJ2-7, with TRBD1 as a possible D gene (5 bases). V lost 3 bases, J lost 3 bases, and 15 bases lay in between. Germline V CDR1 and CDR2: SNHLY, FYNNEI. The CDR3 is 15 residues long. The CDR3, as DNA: TGTGCCAGCAGTGAGGGCAAGACAGTCGTCTACGAGCAGTACTTC. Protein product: CASSEGKTVVYEQYF. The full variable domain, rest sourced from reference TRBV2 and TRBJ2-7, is EPEVTQTPSHQVTQMGQEVILRCVPISNHLYFYWYRQILGQKVEFLVSFYNNEISEKSEIFDDQFSVERPDGSNFTLKIRSTKLEDSAMYFCASSEGKTVVYEQYFGPGTRLTVT.

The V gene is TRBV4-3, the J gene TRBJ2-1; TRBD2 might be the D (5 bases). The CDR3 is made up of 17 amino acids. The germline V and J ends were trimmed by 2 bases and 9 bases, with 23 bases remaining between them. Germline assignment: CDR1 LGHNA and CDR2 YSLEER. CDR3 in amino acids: CASSQSLVLEVAGEQFF. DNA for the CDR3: TGCGCCAGCAGCCAATCGCTGGTCCTAGAGGTTGCGGGTGAGCAGTTCTTC.

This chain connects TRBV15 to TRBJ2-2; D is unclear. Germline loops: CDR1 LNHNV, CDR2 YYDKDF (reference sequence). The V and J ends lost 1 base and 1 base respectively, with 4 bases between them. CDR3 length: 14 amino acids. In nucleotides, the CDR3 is TGTGCCACCAGCAGAGGGAGGAACACCGGGGAGCTGTTTTTT. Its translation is CATSRGRNTGELFF.

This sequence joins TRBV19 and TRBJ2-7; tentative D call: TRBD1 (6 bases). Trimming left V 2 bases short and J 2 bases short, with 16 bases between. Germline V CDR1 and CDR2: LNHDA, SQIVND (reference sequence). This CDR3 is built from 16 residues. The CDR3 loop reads CASSIKPTGSTYEQYF. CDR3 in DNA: TGTGCCAGTAGTATAAAGCCAACAGGGAGCACCTACGAGCAGTACTTC. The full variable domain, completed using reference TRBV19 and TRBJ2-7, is DGGITQSPKYLFRKEGQNVTLSCEQNLNHDAMYWYRQDPGQGLRLIYYSQIVNDFQKGDIAEGYSVSREKKESFPLTVTSAQKNPTAFYLCASSIKPTGSTYEQYFGPGTRLTVT.

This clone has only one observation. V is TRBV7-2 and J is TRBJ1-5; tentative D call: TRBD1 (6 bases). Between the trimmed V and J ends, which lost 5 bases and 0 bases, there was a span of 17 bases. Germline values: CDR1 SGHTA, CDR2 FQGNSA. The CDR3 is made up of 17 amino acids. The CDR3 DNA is TGTGCCAGCAGCCCCCGACAGGTCCCAGATAGCAATCAGCCCCAGCATTTT. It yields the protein CASSPRQVPDSNQPQHF.

The CDR3 protein is CASSLREQFF. As DNA, the CDR3 is TGTGCCAGCAGCCTTAGAGAGCAGTTCTTC. The gene calls are TRBV7-9 and TRBJ2-1; D gene unclear. Germline V gives CDR1 SEHNR, CDR2 FQNEAQ (reference sequence). The CDR3 is 10 amino acids. Trimming removed 5 bases from V and 10 bases from J, with 6 bases in between.

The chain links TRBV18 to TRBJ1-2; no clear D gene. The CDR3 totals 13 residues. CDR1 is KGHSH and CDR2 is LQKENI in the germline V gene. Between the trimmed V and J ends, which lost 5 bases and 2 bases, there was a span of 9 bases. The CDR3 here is CASSKARNYGYTF. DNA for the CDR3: TGTGCCAGCTCAAAGGCGAGGAACTATGGCTACACCTTC.

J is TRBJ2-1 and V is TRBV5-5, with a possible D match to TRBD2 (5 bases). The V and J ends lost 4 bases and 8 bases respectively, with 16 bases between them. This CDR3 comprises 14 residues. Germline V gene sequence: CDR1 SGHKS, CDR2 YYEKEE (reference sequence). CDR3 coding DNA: TGTGCCAGCAGCCCGGGGTCGATACGCGATGAGCAGTTCTTC. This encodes CASSPGSIRDEQFF.

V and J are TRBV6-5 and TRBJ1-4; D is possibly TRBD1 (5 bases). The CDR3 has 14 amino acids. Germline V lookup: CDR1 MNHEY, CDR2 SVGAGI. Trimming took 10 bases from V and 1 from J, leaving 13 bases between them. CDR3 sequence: CATRAGGTNEKLFF. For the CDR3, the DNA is TGTGCCACCCGCGCCGGGGGAACTAATGAAAAACTGTTTTTT.

CDR3 sequence reads: CASSAPPFSSPTYYNEQFF. CDR3 bases: TGTGCCAGCAGTGCCCCCCCGTTTAGTAGTCCAACTTACTACAATGAGCAGTTCTTC. The chain is built from TRBV6-1 and TRBJ2-1; D unresolved. The germline gives CDR1 MNHNS, CDR2 SASEGT. There are 19 residues in the CDR3. The V end was cut by 4 bases, the J end by 3 bases, with 25 bases between.

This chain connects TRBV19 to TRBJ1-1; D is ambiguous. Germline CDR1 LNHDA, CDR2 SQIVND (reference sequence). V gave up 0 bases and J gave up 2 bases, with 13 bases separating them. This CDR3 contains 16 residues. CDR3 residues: CASSIDHAGRNTEAFF. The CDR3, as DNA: TGTGCCAGTAGTATAGATCATGCGGGCCGAAACACTGAAGCTTTCTTT.

The CDR3 coding sequence is TGTGCCACCAGCAGAGAAGGGGACACTGAAGCTTTCTTT. It specifies CATSREGDTEAFF. This chain uses TRBV15 with TRBJ1-1, with D perhaps TRBD1 (5 bases). CDR3 size: 13 residues. CDR1 LNHNV and CDR2 YYDKDF come from the germline V gene (reference sequence). Trimming removed 0 bases from V and 3 bases from J, with 5 bases in between.

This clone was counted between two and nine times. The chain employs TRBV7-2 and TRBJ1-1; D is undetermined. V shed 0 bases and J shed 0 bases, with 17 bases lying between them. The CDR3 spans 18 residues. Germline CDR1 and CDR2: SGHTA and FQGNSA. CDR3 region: CASSLALGTPPMNTEAFF. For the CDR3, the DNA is TGTGCCAGCAGCTTAGCGCTTGGTACTCCCCCTATGAACACTGAAGCTTTCTTT. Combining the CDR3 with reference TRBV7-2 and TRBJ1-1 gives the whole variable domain GAGVSQSPSNKVTEKGKDVELRCDPISGHTALYWYRQSLGQGLEFLIYFQGNSAPDKSGLPSDRFSAERTGGSVSTLTIQRTQQEDSAVYLCASSLALGTPPMNTEAFFGQGTRLTVV.

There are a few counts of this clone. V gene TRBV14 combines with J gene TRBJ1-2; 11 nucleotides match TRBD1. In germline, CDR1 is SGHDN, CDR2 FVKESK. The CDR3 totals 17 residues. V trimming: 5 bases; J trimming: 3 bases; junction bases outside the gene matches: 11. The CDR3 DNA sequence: TGTGCCAGCAGCTACCACCCCGGGACAGGGGGTTACTATGGCTACACCTTC. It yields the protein CASSYHPGTGGYYGYTF.

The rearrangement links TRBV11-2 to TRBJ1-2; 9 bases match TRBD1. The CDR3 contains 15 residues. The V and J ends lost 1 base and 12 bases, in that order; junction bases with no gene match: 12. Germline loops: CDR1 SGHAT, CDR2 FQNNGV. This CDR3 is CASSLGPGTGLMNTF. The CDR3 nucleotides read TGTGCCAGCAGCTTAGGGCCCGGGACAGGGTTAATGAACACCTTC.

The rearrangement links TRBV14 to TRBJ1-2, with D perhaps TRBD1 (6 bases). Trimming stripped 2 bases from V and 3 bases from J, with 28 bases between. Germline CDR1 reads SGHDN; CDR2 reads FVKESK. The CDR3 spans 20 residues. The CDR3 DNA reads TGTGCCAGCAGCCAAAATTTGTCGAGCAGCGGCCAATCAGGGGACTATGGCTACACCTTC. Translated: CASSQNLSSSGQSGDYGYTF.

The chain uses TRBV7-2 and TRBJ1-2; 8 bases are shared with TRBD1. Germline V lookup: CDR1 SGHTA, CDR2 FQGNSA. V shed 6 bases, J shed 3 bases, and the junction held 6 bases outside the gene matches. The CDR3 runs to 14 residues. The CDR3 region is CASRKTGGDYGYTF. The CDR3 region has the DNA TGTGCCAGCAGAAAAACAGGGGGGGACTATGGCTACACCTTC. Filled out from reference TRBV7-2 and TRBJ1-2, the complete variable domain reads GAGVSQSPSNKVTEKGKDVELRCDPISGHTALYWYRQSLGQGLEFLIYFQGNSAPDKSGLPSDRFSAERTGGSVSTLTIQRTQQEDSAVYLCASRKTGGDYGYTFGSGTRLTVV.

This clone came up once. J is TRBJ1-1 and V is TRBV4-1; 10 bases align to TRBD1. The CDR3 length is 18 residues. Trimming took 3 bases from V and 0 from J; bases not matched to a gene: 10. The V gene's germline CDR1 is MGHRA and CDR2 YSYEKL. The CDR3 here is CASSHPGTGDPMNTEAFF. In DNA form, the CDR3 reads TGCGCCAGCAGCCACCCAGGGACAGGGGATCCCATGAACACTGAAGCTTTCTTT.

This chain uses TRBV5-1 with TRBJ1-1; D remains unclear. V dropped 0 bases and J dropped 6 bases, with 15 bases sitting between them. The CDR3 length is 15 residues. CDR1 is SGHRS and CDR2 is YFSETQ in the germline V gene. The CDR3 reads CASSLERWLLSEAFF. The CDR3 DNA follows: TGCGCCAGCAGCTTGGAGCGTTGGTTACTTTCTGAAGCTTTCTTT.

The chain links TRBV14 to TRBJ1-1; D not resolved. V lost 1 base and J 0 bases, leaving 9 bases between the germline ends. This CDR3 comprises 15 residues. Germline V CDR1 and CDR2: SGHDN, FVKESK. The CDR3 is CASSQGSYLNTEAFF. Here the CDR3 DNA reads TGTGCCAGCAGCCAAGGATCCTATTTGAACACTGAAGCTTTCTTT.

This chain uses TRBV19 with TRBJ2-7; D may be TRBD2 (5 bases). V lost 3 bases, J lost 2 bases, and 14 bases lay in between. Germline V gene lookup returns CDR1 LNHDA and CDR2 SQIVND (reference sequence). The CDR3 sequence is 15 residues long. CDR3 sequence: CASSMDSPPAYEQYF. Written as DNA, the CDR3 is TGTGCCAGTAGTATGGACTCCCCCCCCGCCTACGAGCAGTACTTC.